This is a list of T cell receptor beta chains from one sample in a study of blood T cells in healthy people across ages. TCRdb re-derived calls from the 5' RACE reads in MiXCR, one entry per CDR3 protein. Here the sample spans some 1,800,000 distinct CDR3 sequences, roughly two fifths being singletons. What was sequenced was blood. These receptors originate from a human donor in good health. The CDR3 runs from the conserved cysteine through the conserved F or W. A D gene is named only where the DNA matches it firmly. Clone size, where shown, is once, few, many, or a class for clones that have expanded.

>TRBJ2-5|many|TRBV9|-
TGTGCCAGCAGCGTAGGTCTAGCCCAAGAGACCCAGTACTTC
CASSVGLAQETQYF
>TRBJ2-7|-|TRBV20-1|-
TGCAGTGCTGAGGGCTCCGCCTACGAGCAGTACTTC
CSAEGSAYEQYF
>TRBJ2-5|-|TRBV15|-
TGTGCCACCAGCCCGGGCTTTCAAGAGACCCAGTACTTC
CATSPGFQETQYF
>TRBJ1-1|-|TRBV20-1|-
TGCAGTGCCTACGGGGGCACTGAAGCTTTCTTT
CSAYGGTEAFF
>TRBJ2-5|-|TRBV5-5|-
TGTGCCAGCAGCTTGGCCGGGTTAAACAGGGGAGGAGAGACCCAGTACTTC
CASSLAGLNRGGETQYF
>TRBJ1-5|once|TRBV5-5|TRBD1
TGTGCCAGCAGCATCGGGACAGGGAGTCAGCCCCGGCATTTT
CASSIGTGSQPRHF
>TRBJ2-1|-|TRBV7-2|TRBD2
TGTGCCAGCAGCCTACTGGGGGGGGACAATGAGCAGTTCTTC
CASSLLGGDNEQFF
>TRBJ2-5|-|TRBV29-1|TRBD1
TGCAGCGGGATGACAGGGGGCGGGCAGTACTTC
CSGMTGGGQYF
>TRBJ2-3|once|TRBV20-1|TRBD1
TGCAGTGCTAGACCACCCCCTCAGGGGGCTGTGACAGATACGCAGTATTTT
CSARPPPQGAVTDTQYF
>TRBJ2-7|-|TRBV6-5|TRBD1
TGTGCCAGCAGTCACCGGGACAGGAGTCTCTCCGAGCAGTACTTC
CASSHRDRSLSEQYF
>TRBJ2-3|many|TRBV29-1|-
TGCAGCGTGAGACAGGGAGGAACAGATACGCAGTATTTT
CSVRQGGTDTQYF
>TRBJ1-1|-|TRBV25-1|-
TGTGCCAGCAGTACAACGCAGGGGAACACTGAAGCTTTCTTT
CASSTTQGNTEAFF
>TRBJ2-7|-|TRBV28|-
TGTGCCAGCAGTCGCCAGGGGAAAGCGGGTTACGAGCAGTACTTC
CASSRQGKAGYEQYF
>TRBJ1-2|many|TRBV12-3/TRBV12-4|-
TGTGCCAGCAGTTCCAGGGCCTATGGCTACACCTTC
CASSSRAYGYTF
>TRBJ2-5|few|TRBV15|-
TGTGCCACCAGCAGCCCGACCCAAGAGACCCAGTACTTC
CATSSPTQETQYF
>TRBJ2-1|few|TRBV5-1|-
TGCGCCAGCAGCCAACCGGGTGGTGGCGCTAATGAGCAGTTCTTC
CASSQPGGGANEQFF
>TRBJ2-7|-|TRBV6-2/TRBV6-3|-
TGTGCCAGCAGTTTTTCCCCGTCGGTGAATTCCTGCGAGCAGTACTTC
CASSFSPSVNSCEQYF
>TRBJ2-6|-|TRBV2|-
TGTGCCGGAGAGTCTGGGGCCAACGTCCTGACTTTC
CAGESGANVLTF
>TRBJ1-6|few|TRBV2|-
TGTGCCAGCAGTGGGGCAGGGGATAATTCACCCCTCCACTTT
CASSGAGDNSPLHF
>TRBJ2-7|-|TRBV4-3|-
TGCGCCAGCAGCCAAGATAAGCGACCTACCTACGAGCAGTACTTC
CASSQDKRPTYEQYF
>TRBJ1-1|few|TRBV7-9|TRBD1
TGTGCCAGCAGCTCCGCCGGGACAGCAAACGCTGAAGCTTTCTTT
CASSSAGTANAEAFF
>TRBJ1-2|few|TRBV7-6|-
TGTGCCAGCAGCCCCGGGGCCCTGAGGTCAGGGGTCTTCTATGGCTACACCTTC
CASSPGALRSGVFYGYTF
>TRBJ2-1|-|TRBV6-5|-
TGTGCCAGCAGAAACACCCAAGGGAGCTCCTACAATGAGCAGTTCTTC
CASRNTQGSSYNEQFF
>TRBJ2-3|-|TRBV4-1|-
TGCGCCAGCAGCCAAGATGTGGGGGCGGGAGATACGCAGTATTTT
CASSQDVGAGDTQYF
>TRBJ2-2|-|TRBV29-1|-
TGCAGCGCTGTCGGGCATCAGAACACCGGGGAGCTGTTTTTT
CSAVGHQNTGELFF
>TRBJ1-5|few|TRBV30|-
TGTGCCTGGAGTGTACGGACAAATAATCAGCCCCAGCATTTT
CAWSVRTNNQPQHF
>TRBJ2-7|few|TRBV6-2/TRBV6-3|-
TGTGCCAGCAGTGAGCGGAAGGACAGTTACGAGCAGTACTTC
CASSERKDSYEQYF
>TRBJ2-1|few|TRBV4-1|-
TGCGCCAGCAGCCCCCATTTCAATGAGCAGTTCTTC
CASSPHFNEQFF
>TRBJ1-2|few|TRBV5-1|-
TGCGCCAGCACCTGGGAAGCAGTTTCTTATGGCTACACCTTC
CASTWEAVSYGYTF
>TRBJ2-3|-|TRBV28|-
TGTGCCAGCACCGGACGGGGCAGCACAGATACGCAGTATTTT
CASTGRGSTDTQYF
>TRBJ2-3|-|TRBV20-1|TRBD1
TGCAGTGCTATCGGGGCAGGGGGCTACACAGATACGCAGTATTTT
CSAIGAGGYTDTQYF
>TRBJ2-6|many|TRBV6-6|-
TGTGCCAGCAGTGAGACAGGATCTGGGGCCAACGTCCTGACTTTC
CASSETGSGANVLTF
>TRBJ2-3|few|TRBV21-1|-
TGTGCCAGCAGCAAAGAGAACAAAAACACAGATACGCAGTATTTT
CASSKENKNTDTQYF
>TRBJ1-2|-|TRBV12-3/TRBV12-4|-
TGTGCCAGCAGTTTCAGGGCAGAAGTAGGCTACACCTTC
CASSFRAEVGYTF
>TRBJ2-1|few|TRBV12-3/TRBV12-4|-
TGTGCCAGCACCCCTCATCGGGGGTTAGGAGGGTATGAGCAGTTCTTC
CASTPHRGLGGYEQFF
>TRBJ2-3|-|TRBV7-2|TRBD2
TGTGCCAGCAGCTGGACTAGCGGGGGGGCTCAAGATACGCAGTATTTT
CASSWTSGGAQDTQYF
>TRBJ2-5|-|TRBV13|TRBD1
TGTGCCAGCAGCCTCCGGACAGGGGATTATCGGCGAGAGACCCAGTACTTC
CASSLRTGDYRRETQYF
>TRBJ2-5|few|TRBV6-2/TRBV6-3|-
TGTGCCAGCAGTTACCGCCGTAGCGTGGCGGAGACCCAGTACTTC
CASSYRRSVAETQYF
>TRBJ1-2|-|TRBV3-1|-
TGTGCCAGCAGCCACACTGACAGAAACTATGGCTACACCTTC
CASSHTDRNYGYTF
>TRBJ2-1|few|TRBV11-3|TRBD1
TGTGCCAGCAGCCTAGGACAGGGGTTTGGGGACAATGAGCAGTTCTTC
CASSLGQGFGDNEQFF
>TRBJ1-1|few|TRBV20-1|-
TGCAGTGTCCCGAAGGGAATAATGAACACTGAAGCTTTCTTT
CSVPKGIMNTEAFF
>TRBJ2-7|-|TRBV7-9|-
TGTGCCAGCGCAGCAGGACTGACTTCCTACGAGCAGTACTTC
CASAAGLTSYEQYF
>TRBJ1-1|-|TRBV4-3|TRBD1
TGCGCCAGCAGCCATGTGGACAGGACTGAAGCTTTCTTT
CASSHVDRTEAFF